The clone carrying this T cell receptor beta chain has just one count. Its antigen is as yet unknown. Per the germline V gene, CDR1 is LGHDT and CDR2 is YNNKEL (reference sequence). Trimming pared 0 bases from V and 3 bases from J, leaving 8 bases between. The CDR3 covers 14 residues. This entry belongs to a study of T cell responses to AZD1222 COVID-19 vaccine. Overall study context: Researchers grouped second doses given at about 4 or about 12 weeks into one pool. Study-wide results and caveats: CD4 TCRs covered the whole spike, strongest at regions 160-218 and 743-854. Two AZD1222 doses significantly raised spike-specific TCR breadth and depth over controls.

Libraries were prepared by immunoSEQ multiplex PCR; TCRdb keeps only in-frame clonotypes and omits some of them. The sample has roughly 120,000 clones, 80% to 90% seen once. The chain carries TRBV3-1 (or the pseudogene TRBV3-2) and TRBJ1-1; the D gene is possibly TRBD1 (5 bases). This clonotype was sampled from an adult in good health. Source: peripheral blood, taken on day 0 of AZD1222 vaccination. CDR3 region: CASSQDRGYTEAFF. The CDR3, as DNA: TGTGCCAGCAGCCAAGATCGGGGGTACACTGAAGCTTTCTTT.